This T cell receptor beta chain was obtained from a study of shared clonotypes between healthy human individuals. Study-wide points: Generation probability values for non-shared clonotypes were lower than those for clonotypes shared by all four donors.

The assay used deep level. The protocol was immunoSEQ multiplex PCR, while the TCRdb copy is restricted to in-frame clones and leaves out a portion. The sample holds hundreds of thousands of clones, about 96% seen once. Germline CDR1 is MNHNS and CDR2 is SASEGT. Trimming took 4 bases from V and 5 from J; bases not matched to a gene: 8. The CDR3 sequence is 15 residues long. Points on this clone: Its antigen is unidentified.

This chain connects TRBV6-1 to TRBJ1-2, with TRBD1 matching over 9 bases. The receptor was derived from a woman in her thirties in good health. Sequencing input: naive CD4+ T cells sorted from blood. As to subset: CD45RA+ positively selected. CDR3 bases: TGTGCCAGCAGTGGGTGGGACAGGGCGACTTATGGCTACACCTTC. Translation: CASSGWDRATYGYTF.